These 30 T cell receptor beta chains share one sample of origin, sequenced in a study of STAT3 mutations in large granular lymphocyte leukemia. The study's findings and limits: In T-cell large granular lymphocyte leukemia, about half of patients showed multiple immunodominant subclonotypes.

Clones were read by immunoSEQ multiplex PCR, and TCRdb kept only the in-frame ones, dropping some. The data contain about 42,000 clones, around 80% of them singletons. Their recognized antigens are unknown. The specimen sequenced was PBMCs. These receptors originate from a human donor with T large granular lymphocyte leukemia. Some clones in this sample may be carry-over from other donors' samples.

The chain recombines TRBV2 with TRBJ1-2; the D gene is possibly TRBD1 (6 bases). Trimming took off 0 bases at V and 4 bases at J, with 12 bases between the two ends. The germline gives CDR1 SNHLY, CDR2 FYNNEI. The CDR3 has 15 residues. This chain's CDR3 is CASSEARQGTYGYTF. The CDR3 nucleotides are TGTGCCAGCAGTGAAGCGCGTCAGGGGACCTATGGCTACACCTTC.

The DNA of the CDR3 is TGTGCCAGCTCACACGGACAGGACACTGAAGCTTTCTTT. Translated: CASSHGQDTEAFF. The V and J genes are TRBV18 and TRBJ1-1; 7 nucleotides match TRBD1. Germline V gene lookup returns CDR1 KGHSH and CDR2 LQKENI. The junction had 2 bases not matched to a gene; V was cut back by 4 bases and J by 3 bases. The CDR3 covers 13 residues.

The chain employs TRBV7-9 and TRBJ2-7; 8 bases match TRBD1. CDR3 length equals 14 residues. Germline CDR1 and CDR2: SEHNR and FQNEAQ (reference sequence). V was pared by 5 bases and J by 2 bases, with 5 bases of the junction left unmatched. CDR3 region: CASSGQGGAYEQYF. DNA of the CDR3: TGTGCCAGCAGCGGACAGGGTGGGGCCTACGAGCAGTACTTC.

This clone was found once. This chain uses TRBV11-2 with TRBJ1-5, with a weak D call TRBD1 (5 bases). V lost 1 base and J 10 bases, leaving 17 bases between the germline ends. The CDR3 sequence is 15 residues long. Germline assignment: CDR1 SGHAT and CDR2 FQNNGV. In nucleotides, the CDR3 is TGTGCCAGCAGCTTAGGTAGGGGTAGTCAGTCACCCCAGCATTTT. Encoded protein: CASSLGRGSQSPQHF.

CDR3 nucleotides: TGTGCCTGGAGTGTGGTTCAGGCCGGGGAGCTGTTTTTT. Its protein is CAWSVVQAGELFF. The chain links TRBV30 to TRBJ2-2; D call uncertain. V shed 0 bases and J shed 6 bases, with 8 bases lying between them. This CDR3 region has 13 residues. Germline V gene data show CDR1 as GTSNPN and CDR2 as SVGIG (reference sequence). Combining the CDR3 with reference TRBV30 and TRBJ2-2 gives the whole variable domain SQTIHQWPATLVQPVGSPLSLECTVEGTSNPNLYWYRQAAGRGLQLLFYSVGIGQISSEVPQNLSASRPQDRQFILSSKKLLLSDSGFYLCAWSVVQAGELFFGEGSRLTVL.

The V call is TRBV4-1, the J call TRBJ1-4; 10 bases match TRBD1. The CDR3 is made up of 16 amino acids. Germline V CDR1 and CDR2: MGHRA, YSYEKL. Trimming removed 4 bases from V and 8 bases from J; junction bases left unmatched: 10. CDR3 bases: TGCGCCAGCAGCCCAGCTGGGACAGGGGAGGTCGAAAAACTGTTTTTT. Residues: CASSPAGTGEVEKLFF.

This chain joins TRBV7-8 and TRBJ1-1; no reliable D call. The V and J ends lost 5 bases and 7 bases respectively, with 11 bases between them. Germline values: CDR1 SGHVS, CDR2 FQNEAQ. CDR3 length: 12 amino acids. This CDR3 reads CASSGYRGEAFF. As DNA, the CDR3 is TGTGCCAGCAGCGGATACCGGGGTGAAGCTTTCTTT.

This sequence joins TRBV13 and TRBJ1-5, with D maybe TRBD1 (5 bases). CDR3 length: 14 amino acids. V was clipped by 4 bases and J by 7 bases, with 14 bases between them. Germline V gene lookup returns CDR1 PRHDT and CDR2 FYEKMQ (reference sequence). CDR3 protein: CASSSGGIGQPQHF. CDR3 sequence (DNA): TGTGCCAGCAGCTCGGGGGGTATCGGGCAGCCCCAGCATTTT.

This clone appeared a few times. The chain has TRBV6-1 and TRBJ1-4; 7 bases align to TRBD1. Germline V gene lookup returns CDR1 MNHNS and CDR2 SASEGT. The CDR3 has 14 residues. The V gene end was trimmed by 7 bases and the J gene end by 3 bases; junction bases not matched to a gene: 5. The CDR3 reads CASNRDRANEKLFF. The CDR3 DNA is TGTGCCAGCAATAGGGACAGAGCTAATGAAAAACTGTTTTTT.

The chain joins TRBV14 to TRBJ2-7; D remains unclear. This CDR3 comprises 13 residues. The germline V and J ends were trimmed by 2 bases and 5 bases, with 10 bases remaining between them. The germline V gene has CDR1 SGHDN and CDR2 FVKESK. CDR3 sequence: CASSQPPGNEQYF. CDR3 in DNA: TGTGCCAGCAGCCAACCTCCGGGCAACGAGCAGTACTTC.

CDR3 protein: CASSLTASGAYEQFF. CDR3 in DNA: TGCGCCAGCAGCTTGACAGCTAGCGGGGCCTATGAGCAGTTCTTC. The rearrangement joins TRBV5-1 to TRBJ2-1; 9 nucleotides line up with TRBD2. The CDR3 covers 15 residues. V trimming: 1 base; J trimming: 8 bases; junction bases outside the gene matches: 7. Per the germline V gene, CDR1 is SGHRS and CDR2 is YFSETQ.

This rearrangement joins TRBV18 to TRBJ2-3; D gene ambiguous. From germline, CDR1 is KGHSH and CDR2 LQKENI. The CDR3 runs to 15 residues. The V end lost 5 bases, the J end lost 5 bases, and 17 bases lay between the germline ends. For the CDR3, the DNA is TGTGCCAGCTCAGGCAACAGTGCCCGAGGAGATACGCAGTATTTT. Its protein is CASSGNSARGDTQYF.

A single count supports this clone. CDR3 sequence (DNA): TGTGCCAGCAGTTTATCGGCAGGTGGACAGCCCCAGCATTTT. As protein: CASSLSAGGQPQHF. This chain joins TRBV27 and TRBJ1-5; no clear D. This CDR3 has 14 amino acids. The V end lost 0 bases, the J end lost 7 bases, and 10 bases lay between the germline ends. The V gene's germline CDR1 is MNHEY and CDR2 SMNVEV (reference sequence).

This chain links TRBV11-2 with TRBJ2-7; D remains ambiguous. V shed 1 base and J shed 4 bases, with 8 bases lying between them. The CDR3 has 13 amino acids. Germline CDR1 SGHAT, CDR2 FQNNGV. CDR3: CASSLGLVYEQYF. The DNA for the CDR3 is TGTGCCAGCAGCTTAGGTCTAGTGTACGAGCAGTACTTC. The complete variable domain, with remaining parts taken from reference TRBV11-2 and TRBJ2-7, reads EAGVAQSPRYKIIEKRQSVAFWCNPISGHATLYWYQQILGQGPKLLIQFQNNGVVDDSQLPKDRFSAERLKGVDSTLKIQPAKLEDSAVYLCASSLGLVYEQYFGPGTRLTVT.

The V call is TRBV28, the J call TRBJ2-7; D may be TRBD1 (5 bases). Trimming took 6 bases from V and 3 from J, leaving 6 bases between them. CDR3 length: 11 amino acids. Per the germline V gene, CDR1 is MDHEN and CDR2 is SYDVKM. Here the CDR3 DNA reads TGTGCCAGCAGCGACAGCTACGAGCAGTACTTC. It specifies CASSDSYEQYF.

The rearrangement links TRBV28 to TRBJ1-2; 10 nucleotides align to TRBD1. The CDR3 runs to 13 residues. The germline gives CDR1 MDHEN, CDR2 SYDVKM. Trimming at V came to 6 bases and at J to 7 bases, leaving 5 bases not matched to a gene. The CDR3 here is CASSRGQGFGYTF. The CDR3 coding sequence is TGTGCCAGCAGCAGGGGACAGGGGTTTGGCTACACCTTC.

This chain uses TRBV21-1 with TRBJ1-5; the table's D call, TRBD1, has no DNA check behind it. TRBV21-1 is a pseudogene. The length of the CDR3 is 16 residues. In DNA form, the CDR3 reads TGTGCCAGCAGCCTAATTCCTGCCCAGGCCGGTCAGCCCCAGCATTTT. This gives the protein CASSLIPAQAGQPQHF.

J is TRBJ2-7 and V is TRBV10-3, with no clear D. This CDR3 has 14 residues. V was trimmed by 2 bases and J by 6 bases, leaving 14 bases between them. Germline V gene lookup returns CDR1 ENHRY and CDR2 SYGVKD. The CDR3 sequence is CAISEGVRAFEQYV. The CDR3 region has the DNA TGTGCCATCAGTGAGGGGGTTAGGGCGTTCGAGCAGTACGTC.

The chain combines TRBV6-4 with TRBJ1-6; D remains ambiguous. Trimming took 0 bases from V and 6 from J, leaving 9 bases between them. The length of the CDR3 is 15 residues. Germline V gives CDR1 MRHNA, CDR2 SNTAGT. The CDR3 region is CASSDSSFGNSPLHF. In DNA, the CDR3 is TGTGCCAGCAGTGACTCGTCCTTCGGTAATTCACCCCTCCACTTT.

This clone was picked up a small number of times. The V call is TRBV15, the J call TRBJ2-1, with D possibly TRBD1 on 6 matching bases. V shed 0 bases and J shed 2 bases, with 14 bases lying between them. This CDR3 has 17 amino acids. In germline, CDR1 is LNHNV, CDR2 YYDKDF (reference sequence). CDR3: CATSRDKDSVAYNEQFF. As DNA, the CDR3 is TGTGCCACCAGCAGAGATAAGGACAGTGTAGCCTACAATGAGCAGTTCTTC.

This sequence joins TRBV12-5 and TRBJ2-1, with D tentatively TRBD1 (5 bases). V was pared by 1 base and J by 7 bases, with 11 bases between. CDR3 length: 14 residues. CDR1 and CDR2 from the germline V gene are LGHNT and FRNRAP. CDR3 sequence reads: CASGLGQSVNEQFF. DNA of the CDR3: TGTGCTAGTGGTTTGGGACAGAGTGTAAATGAGCAGTTCTTC.

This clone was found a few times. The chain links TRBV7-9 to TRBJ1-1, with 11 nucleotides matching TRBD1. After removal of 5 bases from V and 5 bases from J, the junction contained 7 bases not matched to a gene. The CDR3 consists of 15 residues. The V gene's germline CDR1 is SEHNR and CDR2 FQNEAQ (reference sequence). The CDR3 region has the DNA TGTGCCAGCAGCCCCCAGGGGACAGGGGGGACTGAAGCTTTCTTT. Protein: CASSPQGTGGTEAFF. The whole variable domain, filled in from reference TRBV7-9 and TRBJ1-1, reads DTGVSQNPRHKITKRGQNVTFRCDPISEHNRLYWYRQTLGQGPEFLTYFQNEAQLEKSRLLSDRFSAERPKGSFSTLEIQRTEQGDSAMYLCASSPQGTGGTEAFFGQGTRLTVV.

The CDR3 region is CASSLIGDTEAFF. CDR3 in DNA: TGTGCCAGCAGCTTAATTGGGGACACTGAAGCTTTCTTT. The chain joins TRBV7-9 to TRBJ1-1, with no clear D. The CDR3 sequence is 13 residues long. V lost 2 bases, J lost 3 bases, and 7 bases lay in between. Germline V gives CDR1 SEHNR, CDR2 FQNEAQ (reference sequence).

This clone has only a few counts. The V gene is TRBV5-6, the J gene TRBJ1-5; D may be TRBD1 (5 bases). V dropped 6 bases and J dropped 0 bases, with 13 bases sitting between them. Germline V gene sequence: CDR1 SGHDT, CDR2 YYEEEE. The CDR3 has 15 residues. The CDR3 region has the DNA TGTGCCAGCACCAATTGGGGACTTAGCAATCAGCCCCAGCATTTT. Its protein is CASTNWGLSNQPQHF.

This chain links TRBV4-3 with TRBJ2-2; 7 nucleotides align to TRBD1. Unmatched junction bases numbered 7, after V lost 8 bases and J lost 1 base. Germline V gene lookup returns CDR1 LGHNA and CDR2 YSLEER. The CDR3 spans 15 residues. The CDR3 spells CASALTGKNTGELFF. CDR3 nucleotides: TGCGCCAGCGCCCTGACAGGGAAGAACACCGGGGAGCTGTTTTTT.

The CDR3 protein is CASSPRVGDEQYF. CDR3 nucleotide sequence: TGCGCCAGCAGCCCCCGGGTGGGGGACGAGCAGTACTTC. The chain uses TRBV5-1 and TRBJ2-7; D may correspond to TRBD1 or TRBD2 (5 bases each). The germline V and J ends were trimmed by 4 bases and 5 bases, with 13 bases remaining between them. The CDR3 has 13 residues. CDR1 SGHRS and CDR2 YFSETQ come from the germline V gene.

The CDR3 protein is CASSQDRRETQYF. The CDR3 DNA reads as TGCGCCAGCAGCCAAGATCGGCGGGAGACCCAGTACTTC. The chain is built from TRBV4-3 and TRBJ2-5; D remains ambiguous. Trimming took 0 bases from V and 5 from J, leaving 7 bases between them. This CDR3 has 13 amino acids. Germline V gene lookup returns CDR1 LGHNA and CDR2 YSLEER.

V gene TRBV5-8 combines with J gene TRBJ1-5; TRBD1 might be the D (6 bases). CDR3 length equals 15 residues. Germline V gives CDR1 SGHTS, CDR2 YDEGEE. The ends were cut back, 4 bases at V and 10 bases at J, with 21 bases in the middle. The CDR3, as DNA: TGTGCCAGCAGCGCAACTACCCGAGGGGGGCGACCCCAGCATTTT. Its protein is CASSATTRGGRPQHF.

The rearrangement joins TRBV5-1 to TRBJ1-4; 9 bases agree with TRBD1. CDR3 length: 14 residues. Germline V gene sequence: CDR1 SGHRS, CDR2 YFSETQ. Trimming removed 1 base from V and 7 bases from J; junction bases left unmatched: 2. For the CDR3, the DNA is TGCGCCAGCAGCTTGACAGGGGGCGGTGAAAAACTGTTTTTT. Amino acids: CASSLTGGGEKLFF.

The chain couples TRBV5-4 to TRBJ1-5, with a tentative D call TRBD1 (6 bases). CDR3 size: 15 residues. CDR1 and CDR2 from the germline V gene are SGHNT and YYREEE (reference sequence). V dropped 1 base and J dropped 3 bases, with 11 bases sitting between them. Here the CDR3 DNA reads TGTGCCAGCAGCTTGAGGGGGGACCCCAATCAGCCCCAGCATTTT. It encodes CASSLRGDPNQPQHF.